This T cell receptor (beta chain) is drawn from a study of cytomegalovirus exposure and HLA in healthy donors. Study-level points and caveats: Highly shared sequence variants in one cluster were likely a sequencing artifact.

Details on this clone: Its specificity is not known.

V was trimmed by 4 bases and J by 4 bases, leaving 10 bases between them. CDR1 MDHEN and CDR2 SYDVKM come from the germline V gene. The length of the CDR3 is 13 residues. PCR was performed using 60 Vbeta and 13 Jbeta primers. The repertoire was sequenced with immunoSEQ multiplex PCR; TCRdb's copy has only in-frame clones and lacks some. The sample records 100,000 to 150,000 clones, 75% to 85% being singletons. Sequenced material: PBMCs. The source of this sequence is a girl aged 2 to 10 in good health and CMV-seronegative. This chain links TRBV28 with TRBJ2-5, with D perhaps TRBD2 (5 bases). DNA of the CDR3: TGTGCCAGCAGTTGGGAGATATTAGAGACCCAGTACTTC. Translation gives CASSWEILETQYF.